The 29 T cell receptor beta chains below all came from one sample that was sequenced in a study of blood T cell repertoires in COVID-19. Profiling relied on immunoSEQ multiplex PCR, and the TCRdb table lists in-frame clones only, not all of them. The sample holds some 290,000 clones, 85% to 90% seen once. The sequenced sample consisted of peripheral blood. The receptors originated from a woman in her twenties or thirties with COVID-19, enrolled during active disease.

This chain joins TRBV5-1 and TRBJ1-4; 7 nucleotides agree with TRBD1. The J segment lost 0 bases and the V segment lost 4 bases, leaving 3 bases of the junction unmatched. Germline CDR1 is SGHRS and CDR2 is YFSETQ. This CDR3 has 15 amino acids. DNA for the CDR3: TGCGCCAGCAGCCCCGACAGGGCAACTAATGAAAAACTGTTTTTT. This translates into CASSPDRATNEKLFF.

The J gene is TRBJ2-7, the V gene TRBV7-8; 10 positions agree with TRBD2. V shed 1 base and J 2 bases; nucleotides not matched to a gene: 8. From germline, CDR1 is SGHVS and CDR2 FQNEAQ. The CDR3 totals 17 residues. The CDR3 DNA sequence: TGTGCCAGCAGCTTAGTGATCAAAGCGGGAGGGCCCTACGAGCAGTACTTC. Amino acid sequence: CASSLVIKAGGPYEQYF. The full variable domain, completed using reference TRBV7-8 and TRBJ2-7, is GAGVSQSPRYKVAKRGQDVALRCDPISGHVSLFWYQQALGQGPEFLTYFQNEAQLDKSGLPSDRFFAERPEGSVSTLKIQRTQQEDSAVYLCASSLVIKAGGPYEQYFGPGTRLTVT.

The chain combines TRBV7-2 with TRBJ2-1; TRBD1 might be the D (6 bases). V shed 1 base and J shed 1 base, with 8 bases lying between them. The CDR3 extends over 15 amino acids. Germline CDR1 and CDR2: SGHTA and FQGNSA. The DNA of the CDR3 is TGTGCCAGCAGCTTAGAACAGGGATCCTACAATGAGCAGTTCTTC. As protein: CASSLEQGSYNEQFF.

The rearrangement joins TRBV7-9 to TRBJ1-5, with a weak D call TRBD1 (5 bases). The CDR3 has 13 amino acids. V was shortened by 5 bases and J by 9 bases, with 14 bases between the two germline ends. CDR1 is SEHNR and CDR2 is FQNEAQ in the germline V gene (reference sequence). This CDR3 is CASSATEKGPQHF. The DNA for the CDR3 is TGTGCCAGCAGCGCGACAGAAAAAGGGCCCCAGCATTTT.

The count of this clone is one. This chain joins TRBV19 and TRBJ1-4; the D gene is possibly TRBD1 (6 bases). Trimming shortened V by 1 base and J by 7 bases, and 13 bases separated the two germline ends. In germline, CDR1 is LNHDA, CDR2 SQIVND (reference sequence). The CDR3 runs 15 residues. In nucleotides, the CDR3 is TGTGCCAGTAGTATAGCGGGGACATATGTTGAAAAACTGTTTTTT. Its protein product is CASSIAGTYVEKLFF.

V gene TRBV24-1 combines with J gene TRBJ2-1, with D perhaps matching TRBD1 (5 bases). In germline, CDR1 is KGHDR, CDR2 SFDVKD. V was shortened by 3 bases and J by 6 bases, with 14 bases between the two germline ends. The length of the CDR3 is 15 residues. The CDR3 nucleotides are TGTGCCACCAGTGATACACGCAGACAGACCAATGAGCAGTTCTTC. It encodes CATSDTRRQTNEQFF.

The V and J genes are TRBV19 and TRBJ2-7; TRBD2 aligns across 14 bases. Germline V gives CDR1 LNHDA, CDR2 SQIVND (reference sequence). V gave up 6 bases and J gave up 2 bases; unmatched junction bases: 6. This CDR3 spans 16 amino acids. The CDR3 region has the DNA TGTGCCAGTAGCCGCCTGGGACTAGCGGGAGCCTACGAGCAGTACTTC. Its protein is CASSRLGLAGAYEQYF.

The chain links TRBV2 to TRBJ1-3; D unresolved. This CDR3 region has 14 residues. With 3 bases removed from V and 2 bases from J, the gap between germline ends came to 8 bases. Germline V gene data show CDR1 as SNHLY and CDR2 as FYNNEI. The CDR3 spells CASSDRGPGNTIYF. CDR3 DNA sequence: TGTGCCAGCAGTGACCGGGGTCCTGGAAACACCATATATTTT.

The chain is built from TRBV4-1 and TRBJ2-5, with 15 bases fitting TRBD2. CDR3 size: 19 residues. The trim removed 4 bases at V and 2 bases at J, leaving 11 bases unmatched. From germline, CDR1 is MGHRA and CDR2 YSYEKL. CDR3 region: CASSPPRTSGRVPQETQYF. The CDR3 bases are TGCGCCAGCAGCCCTCCCCGGACTAGCGGGAGGGTGCCGCAAGAGACCCAGTACTTC.

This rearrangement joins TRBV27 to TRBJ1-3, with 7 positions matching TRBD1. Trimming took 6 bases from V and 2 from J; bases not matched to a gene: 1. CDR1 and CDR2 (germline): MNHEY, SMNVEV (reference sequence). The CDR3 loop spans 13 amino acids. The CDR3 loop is CASSQGAGNTIYF. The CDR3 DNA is TGTGCCAGCAGCCAGGGGGCTGGAAACACCATATATTTT.

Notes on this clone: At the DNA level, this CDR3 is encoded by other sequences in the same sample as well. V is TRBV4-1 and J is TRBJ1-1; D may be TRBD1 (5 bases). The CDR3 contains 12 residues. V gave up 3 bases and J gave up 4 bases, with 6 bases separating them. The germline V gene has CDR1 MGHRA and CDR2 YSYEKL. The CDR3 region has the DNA TGCGCCAGCAGCCAGGGGCCCACTGAAGCTTTCTTT. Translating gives CASSQGPTEAFF.

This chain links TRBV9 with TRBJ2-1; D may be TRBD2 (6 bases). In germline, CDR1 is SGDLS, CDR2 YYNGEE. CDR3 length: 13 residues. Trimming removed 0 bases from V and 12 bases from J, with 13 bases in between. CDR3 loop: CASSVVVAGPQFF. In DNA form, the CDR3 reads TGTGCCAGCAGCGTAGTTGTGGCGGGACCGCAGTTCTTC.

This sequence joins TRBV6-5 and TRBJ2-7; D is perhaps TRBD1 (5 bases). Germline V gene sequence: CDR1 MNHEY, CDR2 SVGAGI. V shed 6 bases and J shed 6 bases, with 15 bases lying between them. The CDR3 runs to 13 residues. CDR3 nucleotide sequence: TGTGCCAGCAGCAGACACGACAGACGCGAGCAGTACTTC. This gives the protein CASSRHDRREQYF.

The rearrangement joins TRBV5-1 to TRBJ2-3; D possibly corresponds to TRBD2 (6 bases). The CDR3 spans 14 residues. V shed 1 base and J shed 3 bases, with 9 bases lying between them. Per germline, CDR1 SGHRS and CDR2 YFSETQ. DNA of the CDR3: TGCGCCAGCAGCTTGAGACTAGTGACAGATACGCAGTATTTT. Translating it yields CASSLRLVTDTQYF.

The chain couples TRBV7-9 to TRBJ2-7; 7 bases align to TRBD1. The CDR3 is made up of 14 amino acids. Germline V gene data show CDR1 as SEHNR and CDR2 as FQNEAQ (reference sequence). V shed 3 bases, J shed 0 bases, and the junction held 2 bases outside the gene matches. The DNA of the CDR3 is TGTGCCAGCAGCTTGGGACAGCACTCCTACGAGCAGTACTTC. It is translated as CASSLGQHSYEQYF.

The chain's CDR3 is CAWSVAGGDIQYF. The CDR3, as DNA: TGTGCCTGGAGTGTAGCGGGAGGGGACATTCAGTACTTC. The chain links TRBV30 to TRBJ2-4, with 10 positions matching TRBD2. Unmatched junction bases numbered 1, after V lost 0 bases and J lost 8 bases. This CDR3 is 13 amino acids long. Looked up from germline, CDR1 is GTSNPN and CDR2 is SVGIG (reference sequence).

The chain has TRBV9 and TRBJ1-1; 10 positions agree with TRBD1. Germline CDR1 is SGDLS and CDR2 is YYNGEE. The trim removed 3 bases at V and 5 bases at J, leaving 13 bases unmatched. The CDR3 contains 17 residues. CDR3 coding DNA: TGTGCCAGCAGCGATTCACGGGACAGGGGTGTTCGTACTGAAGCTTTCTTT. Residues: CASSDSRDRGVRTEAFF. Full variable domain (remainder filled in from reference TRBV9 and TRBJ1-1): DSGVTQTPKHLITATGQRVTLRCSPRSGDLSVYWYQQSLDQGLQFLIQYYNGEERAKGNILERFSAQQFPDLHSELNLSSLELGDSALYFCASSDSRDRGVRTEAFFGQGTRLTVV.

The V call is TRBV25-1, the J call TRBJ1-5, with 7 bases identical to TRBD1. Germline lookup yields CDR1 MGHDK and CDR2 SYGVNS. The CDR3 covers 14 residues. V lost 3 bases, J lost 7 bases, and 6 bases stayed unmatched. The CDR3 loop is CASSESRDSQPQHF. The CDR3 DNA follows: TGTGCCAGCAGTGAGTCTCGGGACAGCCAGCCCCAGCATTTT.

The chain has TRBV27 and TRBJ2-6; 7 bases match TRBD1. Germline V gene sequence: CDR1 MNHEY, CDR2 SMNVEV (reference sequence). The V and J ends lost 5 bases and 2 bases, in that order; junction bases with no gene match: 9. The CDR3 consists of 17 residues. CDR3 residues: CASSPAPGGAGANVLTF. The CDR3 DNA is TGTGCCAGCAGTCCCGCCCCAGGGGGTGCTGGGGCCAACGTCCTGACTTTC.

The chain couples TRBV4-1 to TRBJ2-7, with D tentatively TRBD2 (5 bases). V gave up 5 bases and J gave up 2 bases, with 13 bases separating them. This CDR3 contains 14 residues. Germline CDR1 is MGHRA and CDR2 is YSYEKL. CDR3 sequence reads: CASSSRDPAYEQYF. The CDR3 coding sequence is TGCGCCAGCAGCTCCCGGGATCCAGCCTACGAGCAGTACTTC.

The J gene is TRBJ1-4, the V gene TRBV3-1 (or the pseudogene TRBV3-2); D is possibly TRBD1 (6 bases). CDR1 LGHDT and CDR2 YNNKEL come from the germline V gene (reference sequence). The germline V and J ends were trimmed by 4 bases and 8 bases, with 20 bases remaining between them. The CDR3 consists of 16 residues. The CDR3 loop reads CASSLGPGRGNEKLFF. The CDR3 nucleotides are TGTGCCAGCAGCCTCGGGCCGGGGAGGGGGAACGAAAAACTGTTTTTT.

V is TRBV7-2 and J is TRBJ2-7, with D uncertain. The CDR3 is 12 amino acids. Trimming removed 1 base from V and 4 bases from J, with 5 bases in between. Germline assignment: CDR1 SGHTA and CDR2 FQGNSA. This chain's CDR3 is CASSLGAYEQYF. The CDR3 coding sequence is TGTGCCAGCAGCTTAGGGGCGTACGAGCAGTACTTC. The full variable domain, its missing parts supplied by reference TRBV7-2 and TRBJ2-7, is GAGVSQSPSNKVTEKGKDVELRCDPISGHTALYWYRQSLGQGLEFLIYFQGNSAPDKSGLPSDRFSAERTGGSVSTLTIQRTQQEDSAVYLCASSLGAYEQYFGPGTRLTVT.

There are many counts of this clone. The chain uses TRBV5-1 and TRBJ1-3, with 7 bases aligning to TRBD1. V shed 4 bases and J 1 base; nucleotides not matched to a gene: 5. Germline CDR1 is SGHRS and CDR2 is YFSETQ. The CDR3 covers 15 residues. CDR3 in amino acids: CASSPYRGSGNTIYF. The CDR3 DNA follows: TGCGCCAGCAGCCCATACAGGGGATCTGGAAACACCATATATTTT.

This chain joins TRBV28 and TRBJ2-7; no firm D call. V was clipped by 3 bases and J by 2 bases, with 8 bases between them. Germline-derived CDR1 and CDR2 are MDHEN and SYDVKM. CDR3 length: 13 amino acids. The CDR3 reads CASSFSSPYEQYF. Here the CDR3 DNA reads TGTGCCAGCAGTTTCAGTAGCCCCTACGAGCAGTACTTC.

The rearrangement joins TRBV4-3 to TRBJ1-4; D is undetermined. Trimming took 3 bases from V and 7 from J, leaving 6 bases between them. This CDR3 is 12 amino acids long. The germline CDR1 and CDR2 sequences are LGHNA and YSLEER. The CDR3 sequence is CASSQRGEKLFF. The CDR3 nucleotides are TGCGCCAGCAGCCAGAGAGGTGAAAAACTGTTTTTT.

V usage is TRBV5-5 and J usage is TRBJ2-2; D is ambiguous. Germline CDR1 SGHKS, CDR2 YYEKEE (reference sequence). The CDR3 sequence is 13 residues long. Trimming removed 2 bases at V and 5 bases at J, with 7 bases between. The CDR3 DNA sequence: TGTGCCAGCAGCTTCCTACAGACCGGGGAGCTGTTTTTT. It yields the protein CASSFLQTGELFF. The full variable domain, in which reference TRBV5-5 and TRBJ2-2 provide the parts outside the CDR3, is DAGVTQSPTHLIKTRGQQVTLRCSPISGHKSVSWYQQVLGQGPQFIFQYYEKEERGRGNFPDRFSARQFPNYSSELNVNALLLGDSALYLCASSFLQTGELFFGEGSRLTVL.

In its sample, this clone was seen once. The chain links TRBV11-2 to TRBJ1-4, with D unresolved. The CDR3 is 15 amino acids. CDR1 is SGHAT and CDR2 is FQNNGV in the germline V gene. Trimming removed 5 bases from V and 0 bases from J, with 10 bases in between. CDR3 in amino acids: CASSPVSPTNEKLFF. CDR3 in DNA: TGTGCCAGCAGCCCAGTCTCACCAACTAATGAAAAACTGTTTTTT.

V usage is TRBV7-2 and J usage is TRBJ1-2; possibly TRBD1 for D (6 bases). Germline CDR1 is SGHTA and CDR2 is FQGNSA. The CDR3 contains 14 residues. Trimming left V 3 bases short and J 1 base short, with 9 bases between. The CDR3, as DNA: TGTGCCAGCAGCTTCCGGACAGATAACTATGGCTACACCTTC. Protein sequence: CASSFRTDNYGYTF. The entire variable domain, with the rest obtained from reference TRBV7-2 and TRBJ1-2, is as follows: GAGVSQSPSNKVTEKGKDVELRCDPISGHTALYWYRQSLGQGLEFLIYFQGNSAPDKSGLPSDRFSAERTGGSVSTLTIQRTQQEDSAVYLCASSFRTDNYGYTFGSGTRLTVV.

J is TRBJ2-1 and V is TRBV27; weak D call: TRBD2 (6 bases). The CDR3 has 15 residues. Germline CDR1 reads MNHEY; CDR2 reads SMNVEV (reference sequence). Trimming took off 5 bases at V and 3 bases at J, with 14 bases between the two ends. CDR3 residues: CASSPTGLFYNEQFF. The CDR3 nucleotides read TGTGCCAGCAGTCCGACGGGACTCTTCTACAATGAGCAGTTCTTC.